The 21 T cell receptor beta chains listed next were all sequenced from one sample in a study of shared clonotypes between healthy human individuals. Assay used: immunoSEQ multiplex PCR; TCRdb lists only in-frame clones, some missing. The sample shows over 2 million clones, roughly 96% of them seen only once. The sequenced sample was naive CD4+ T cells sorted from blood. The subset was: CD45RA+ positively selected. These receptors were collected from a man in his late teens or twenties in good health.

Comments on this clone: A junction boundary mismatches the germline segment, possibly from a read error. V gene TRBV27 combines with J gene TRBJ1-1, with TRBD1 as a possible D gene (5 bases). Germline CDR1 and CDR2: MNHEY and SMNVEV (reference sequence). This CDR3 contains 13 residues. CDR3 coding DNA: TGTGCTAGCAGCCCCCGACAGTTAACTGAAGCTTTCTTT. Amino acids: CASSPRQLTEAFF.

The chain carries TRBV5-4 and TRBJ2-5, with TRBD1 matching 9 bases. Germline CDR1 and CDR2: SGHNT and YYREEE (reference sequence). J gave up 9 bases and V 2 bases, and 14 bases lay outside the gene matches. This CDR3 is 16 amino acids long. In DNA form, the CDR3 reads TGTGCCAGCAGCTTCTCCGGGACAGGGATTTCTCAGGCCCAGTACTTC. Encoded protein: CASSFSGTGISQAQYF.

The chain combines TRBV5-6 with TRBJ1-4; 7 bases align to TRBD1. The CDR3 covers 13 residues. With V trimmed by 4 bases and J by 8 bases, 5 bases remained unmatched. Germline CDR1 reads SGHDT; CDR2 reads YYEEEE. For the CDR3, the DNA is TGTGCCAGCAGCCCGGGAGGGGGCGAAAAACTGTTTTTT. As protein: CASSPGGGEKLFF.

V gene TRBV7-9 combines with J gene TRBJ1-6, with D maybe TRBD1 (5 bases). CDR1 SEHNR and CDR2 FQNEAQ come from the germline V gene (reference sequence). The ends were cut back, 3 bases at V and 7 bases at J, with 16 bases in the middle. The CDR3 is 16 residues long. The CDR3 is CASSLRDQGVNSPLHF. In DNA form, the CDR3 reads TGTGCCAGCAGCTTGAGGGACCAGGGAGTAAATTCACCCCTCCACTTT.

The CDR3 DNA reads TGTGCCAGCAGCCCCGACGGTAACCAAGAGACCCAGTACTTC. It yields the protein CASSPDGNQETQYF. V gene TRBV7-3 combines with J gene TRBJ2-5; D gene ambiguous. The CDR3 covers 14 residues. Germline values: CDR1 SGHTA, CDR2 FQGTGA. The V and J ends lost 5 bases and 0 bases respectively, with 10 bases between them.

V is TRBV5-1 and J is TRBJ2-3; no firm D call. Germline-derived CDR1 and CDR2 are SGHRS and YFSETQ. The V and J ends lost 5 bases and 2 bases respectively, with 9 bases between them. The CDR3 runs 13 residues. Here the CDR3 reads CASRKLITDTQYF. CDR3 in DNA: TGCGCCAGCAGGAAGCTCATCACAGATACGCAGTATTTT.

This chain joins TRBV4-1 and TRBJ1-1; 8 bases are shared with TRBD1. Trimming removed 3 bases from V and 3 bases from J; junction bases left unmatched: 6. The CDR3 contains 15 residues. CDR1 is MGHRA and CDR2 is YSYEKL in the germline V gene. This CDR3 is CASSQGQAQDTEAFF. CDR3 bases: TGCGCCAGCAGCCAGGGACAGGCGCAGGACACTGAAGCTTTCTTT.

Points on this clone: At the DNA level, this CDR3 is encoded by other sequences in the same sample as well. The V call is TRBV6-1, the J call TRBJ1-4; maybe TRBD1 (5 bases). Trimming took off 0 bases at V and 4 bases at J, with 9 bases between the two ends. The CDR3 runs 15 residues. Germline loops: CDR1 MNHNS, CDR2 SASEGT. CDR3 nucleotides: TGTGCCAGCAGTGAAGCCGGGACGGGTAATGAAAAACTGTTTTTT. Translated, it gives CASSEAGTGNEKLFF.

The CDR3 DNA reads TGTGCCTGGAGTGGGGGACAGGGGGTAAATACGCAGTATTTT. Translated, it gives CAWSGGQGVNTQYF. V gene TRBV30 combines with J gene TRBJ2-3; 11 nucleotides line up with TRBD1. This CDR3 is 14 amino acids long. V was clipped by 1 base and J by 7 bases; unmatched bases: 4. Per germline, CDR1 GTSNPN and CDR2 SVGIG (reference sequence).

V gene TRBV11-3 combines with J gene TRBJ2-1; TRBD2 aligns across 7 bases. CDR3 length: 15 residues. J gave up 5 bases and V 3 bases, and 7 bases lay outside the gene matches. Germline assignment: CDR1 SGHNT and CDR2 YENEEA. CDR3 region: CASSLSSGGNNEQFF. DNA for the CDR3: TGTGCCAGCAGCTTGTCTAGCGGAGGGAACAATGAGCAGTTCTTC.

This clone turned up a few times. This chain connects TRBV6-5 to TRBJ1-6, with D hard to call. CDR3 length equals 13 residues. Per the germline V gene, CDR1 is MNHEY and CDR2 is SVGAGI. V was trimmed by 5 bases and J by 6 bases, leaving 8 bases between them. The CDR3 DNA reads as TGTGCCAGCAGTAGAAGGGTTAATTCACCCCTCCACTTT. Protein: CASSRRVNSPLHF.

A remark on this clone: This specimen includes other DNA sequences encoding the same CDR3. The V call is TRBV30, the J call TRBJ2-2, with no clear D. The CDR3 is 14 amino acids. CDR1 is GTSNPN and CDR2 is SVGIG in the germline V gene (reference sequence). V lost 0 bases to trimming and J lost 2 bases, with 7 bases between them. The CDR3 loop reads CAWSVRPNTGELFF. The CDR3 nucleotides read TGTGCCTGGAGTGTGCGGCCAAACACCGGGGAGCTGTTTTTT.

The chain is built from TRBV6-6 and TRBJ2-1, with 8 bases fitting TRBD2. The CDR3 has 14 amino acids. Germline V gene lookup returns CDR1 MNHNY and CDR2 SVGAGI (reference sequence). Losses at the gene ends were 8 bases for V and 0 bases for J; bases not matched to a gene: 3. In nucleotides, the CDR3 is TGTGCCAGCGGCGGGGGGTTCTCCTACAATGAGCAGTTCTTC. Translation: CASGGGFSYNEQFF.

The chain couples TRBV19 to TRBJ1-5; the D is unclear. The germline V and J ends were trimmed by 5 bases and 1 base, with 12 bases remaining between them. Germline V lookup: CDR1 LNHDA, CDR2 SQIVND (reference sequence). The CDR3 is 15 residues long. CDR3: CASSSRASSNQPQHF. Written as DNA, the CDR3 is TGTGCCAGTAGTTCTCGGGCCTCCAGCAATCAGCCCCAGCATTTT.

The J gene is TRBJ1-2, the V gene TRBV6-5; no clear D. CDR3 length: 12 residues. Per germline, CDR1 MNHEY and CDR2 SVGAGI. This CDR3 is CAVSRDDYGYTF. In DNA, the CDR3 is TGTGCAGTAAGCAGAGATGACTATGGCTACACCTTC.

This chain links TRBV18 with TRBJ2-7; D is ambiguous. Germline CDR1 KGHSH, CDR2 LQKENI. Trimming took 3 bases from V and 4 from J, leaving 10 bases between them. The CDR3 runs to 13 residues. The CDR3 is CASSPREQYEQYF. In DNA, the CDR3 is TGTGCCAGCTCACCCCGAGAGCAATACGAGCAGTACTTC.

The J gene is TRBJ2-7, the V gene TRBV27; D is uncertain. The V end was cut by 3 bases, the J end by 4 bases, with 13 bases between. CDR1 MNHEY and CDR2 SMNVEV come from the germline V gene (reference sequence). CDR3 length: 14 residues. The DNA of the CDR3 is TGTGCCAGCAGTTTGCTGACAAGCATTTACGAGCAGTACTTC. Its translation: CASSLLTSIYEQYF.

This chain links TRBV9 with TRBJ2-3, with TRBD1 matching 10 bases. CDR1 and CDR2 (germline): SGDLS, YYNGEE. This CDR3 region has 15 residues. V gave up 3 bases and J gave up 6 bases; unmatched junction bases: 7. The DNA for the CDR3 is TGTGCCAGCAGCGCCCGACAGGGGGCTTGGGATACGCAGTATTTT. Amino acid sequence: CASSARQGAWDTQYF.

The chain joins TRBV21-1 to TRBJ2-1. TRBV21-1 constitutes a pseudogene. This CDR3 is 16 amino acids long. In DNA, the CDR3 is TGTGCCAGCCCCCCCCACGGGACGCCGTATGGCAATGAGCAGTTCTTC. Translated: CASPPHGTPYGNEQFF.

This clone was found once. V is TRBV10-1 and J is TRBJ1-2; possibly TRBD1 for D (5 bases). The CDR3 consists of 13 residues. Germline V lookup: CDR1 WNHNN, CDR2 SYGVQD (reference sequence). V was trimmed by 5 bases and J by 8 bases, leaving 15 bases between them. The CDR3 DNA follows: TGCGCCAGCAGTCCGTACCTGGGGGGAGGCTACACCTTC. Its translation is CASSPYLGGGYTF.

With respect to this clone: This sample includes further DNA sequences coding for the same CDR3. The CDR3 DNA reads as TGTGCCAGCAGCTTGGGACTAGCGGGGGGGCAGGAGACCCAGTACTTC. Its translation is CASSLGLAGGQETQYF. V gene TRBV9 combines with J gene TRBJ2-5, with 16 bases identical to TRBD2. J lost 5 bases, V lost 4 bases, and 5 bases had no gene match. The CDR3 is 16 residues long. In germline, CDR1 is SGDLS, CDR2 YYNGEE.